This T cell receptor (beta chain) was captured by sequencing in a study of blood T cell repertoires in COVID-19. J was trimmed by 0 bases and V by 4 bases; bases with no gene match: 4. The length of the CDR3 is 15 residues. The germline gives CDR1 SGHRS, CDR2 YFSETQ. Repertoires were generated with immunoSEQ multiplex PCR, while TCRdb's copy carries only in-frame clones and drops some. The sample includes 160,000 or so clones, approximately 82% of them seen just once. The specimen was peripheral blood. This sequence was found in a man between 65 and 80 years old who had recovered from COVID-19. The chain joins TRBV5-1 to TRBJ2-1, with 7 bases identical to TRBD1. The CDR3 sequence: CASSLQGSSYNEQFF. The CDR3 bases are TGCGCCAGCAGCCTACAGGGGAGCTCCTACAATGAGCAGTTCTTC.